The clone carrying this TCR beta chain was detected ten times or more. Its matching antigen is unknown. This sample was taken from a study of regulatory T cells in long-lasting Graves disease. About the research overall: Positive TSH receptor antibodies alongside over 5 years of antithyroid drugs were what marked Graves' disease as persistent. Study results and caveats: There was favoring of TRBV28, TRBJ1-2 and TRBJ2-5 in persistent disease. Persistent patients had a count of shared public clonotypes (approximately 3,000) that exceeded that of new patients (approximately 1,000).

Sample time point: persistent/refractory GD, antithyroid drugs over 5 years with positive TRAb. The TCR library was made from RNA extracted from PBMCs. This CDR3 has 13 amino acids. Germline lookup yields CDR1 SNHLY and CDR2 FYNNEI. V lost 8 bases to trimming and J lost 8 bases, with 15 bases between them. CDR3 regions were amplified by Arm-PCR using iRepertoire HTBI primers to build TCR beta libraries. MiXCR, applied by TCRdb to the multiplex PCR reads, yields one record per CDR3 protein. The repertoire holds roughly 300,000 distinct CDR3 sequences, with about 19% as singletons. Sequencing was performed on peripheral blood mononuclear cells (PBMCs), taken when the disease was refractory, from a patient treated with antithyroid drugs. This rearrangement joins TRBV2 to TRBJ1-4; D remains ambiguous. This TCR came from a female donor with Graves disease. The CDR3 here is CASGIQSAEKLFF. The DNA for the CDR3 is TGTGCCAGCGGGATCCAATCCGCGGAAAAACTGTTTTTT.